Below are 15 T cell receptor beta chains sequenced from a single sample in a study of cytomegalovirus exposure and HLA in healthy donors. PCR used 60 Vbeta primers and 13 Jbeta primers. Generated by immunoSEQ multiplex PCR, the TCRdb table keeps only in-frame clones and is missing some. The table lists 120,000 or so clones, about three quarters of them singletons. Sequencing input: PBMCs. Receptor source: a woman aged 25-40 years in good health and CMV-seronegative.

The CDR3, as DNA: TGTGCCAGCAGCGCAGTCTCCTACGAGCAGTACTTC. Translation: CASSAVSYEQYF. The chain recombines TRBV7-2 with TRBJ2-7, with no clear D. Trimming took 5 bases from V and 0 from J, leaving 5 bases between them. The CDR3 is made up of 12 amino acids. Looked up from germline, CDR1 is SGHTA and CDR2 is FQGNSA.

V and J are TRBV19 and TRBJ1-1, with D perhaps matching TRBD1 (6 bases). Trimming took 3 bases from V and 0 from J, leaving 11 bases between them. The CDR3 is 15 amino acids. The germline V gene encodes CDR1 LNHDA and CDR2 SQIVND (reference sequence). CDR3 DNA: TGTGCCAGTAGTATCTCAGGGGCGCTGAACACTGAAGCTTTCTTT. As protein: CASSISGALNTEAFF.

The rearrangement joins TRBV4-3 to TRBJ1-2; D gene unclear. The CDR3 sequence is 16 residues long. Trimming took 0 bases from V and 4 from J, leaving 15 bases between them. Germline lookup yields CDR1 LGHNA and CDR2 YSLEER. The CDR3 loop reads CASSQDWAGMGYGYTF. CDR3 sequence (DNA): TGCGCCAGCAGCCAAGACTGGGCGGGGATGGGCTATGGCTACACCTTC.

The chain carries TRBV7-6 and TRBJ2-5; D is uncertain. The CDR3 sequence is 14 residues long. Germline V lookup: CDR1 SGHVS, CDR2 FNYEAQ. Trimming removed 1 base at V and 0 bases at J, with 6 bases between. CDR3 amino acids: CASSLVLNQETQYF. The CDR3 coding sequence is TGTGCCAGCAGCTTAGTGTTAAACCAAGAGACCCAGTACTTC.

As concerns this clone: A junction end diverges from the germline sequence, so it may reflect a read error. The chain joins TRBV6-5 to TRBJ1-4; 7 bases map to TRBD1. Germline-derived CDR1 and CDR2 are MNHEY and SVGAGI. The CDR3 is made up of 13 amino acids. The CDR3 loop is CASSQDRREKLLF. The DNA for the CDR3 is TGTGCCAGCAGCCAGGACAGGCGTGAAAAACTGCTTTTT.

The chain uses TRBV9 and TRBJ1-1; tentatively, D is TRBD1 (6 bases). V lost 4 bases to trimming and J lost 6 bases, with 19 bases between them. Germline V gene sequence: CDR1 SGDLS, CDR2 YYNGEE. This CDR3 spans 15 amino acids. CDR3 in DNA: TGTGCCAGCAGCCCACTACAGGGTGCATTGGCTGAAGCTTTCTTT. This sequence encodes CASSPLQGALAEAFF.

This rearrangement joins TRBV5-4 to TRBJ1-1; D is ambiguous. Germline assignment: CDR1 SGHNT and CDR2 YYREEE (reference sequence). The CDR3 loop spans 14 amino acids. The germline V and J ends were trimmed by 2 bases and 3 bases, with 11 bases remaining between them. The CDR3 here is CASSLKIRDTEAFF. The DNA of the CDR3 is TGTGCCAGCAGCTTAAAGATTCGGGACACTGAAGCTTTCTTT.

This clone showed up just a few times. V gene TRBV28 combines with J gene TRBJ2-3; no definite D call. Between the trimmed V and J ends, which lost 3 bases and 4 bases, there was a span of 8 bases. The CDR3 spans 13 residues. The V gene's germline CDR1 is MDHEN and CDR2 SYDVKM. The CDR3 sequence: CASSFPLADTQYF. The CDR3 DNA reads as TGTGCCAGCAGTTTCCCCCTTGCAGATACGCAGTATTTT.

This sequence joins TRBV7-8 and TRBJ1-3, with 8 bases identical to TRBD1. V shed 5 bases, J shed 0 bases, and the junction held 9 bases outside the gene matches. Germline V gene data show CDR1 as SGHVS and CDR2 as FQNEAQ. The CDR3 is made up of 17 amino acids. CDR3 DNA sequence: TGTGCCAGCAGCGCCTACAGGGGGGCTCTCTCTGGAAACACCATATATTTT. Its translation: CASSAYRGALSGNTIYF. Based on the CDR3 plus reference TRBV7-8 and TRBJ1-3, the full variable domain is GAGVSQSPRYKVAKRGQDVALRCDPISGHVSLFWYQQALGQGPEFLTYFQNEAQLDKSGLPSDRFFAERPEGSVSTLKIQRTQQEDSAVYLCASSAYRGALSGNTIYFGEGSWLTVV.

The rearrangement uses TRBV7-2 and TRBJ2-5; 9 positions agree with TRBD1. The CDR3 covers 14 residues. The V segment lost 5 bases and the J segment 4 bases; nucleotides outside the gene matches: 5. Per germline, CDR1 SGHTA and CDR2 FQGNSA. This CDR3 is CASSATGGIETQYF. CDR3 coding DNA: TGTGCCAGCAGCGCCACAGGGGGCATAGAGACCCAGTACTTC.

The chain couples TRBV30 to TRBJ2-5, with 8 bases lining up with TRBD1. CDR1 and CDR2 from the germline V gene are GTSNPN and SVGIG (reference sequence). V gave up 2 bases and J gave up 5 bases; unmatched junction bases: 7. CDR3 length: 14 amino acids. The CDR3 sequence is CAWSPHRGWETQYF. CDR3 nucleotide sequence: TGTGCCTGGAGTCCGCACAGGGGGTGGGAGACCCAGTACTTC.

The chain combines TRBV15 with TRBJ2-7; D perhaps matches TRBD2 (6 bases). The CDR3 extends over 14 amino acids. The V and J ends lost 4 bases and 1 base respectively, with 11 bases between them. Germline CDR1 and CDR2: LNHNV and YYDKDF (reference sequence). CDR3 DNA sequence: TGTGCCACCAGCACAGAGGAGGGATCCTACGAGCAGTACTTC. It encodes CATSTEEGSYEQYF. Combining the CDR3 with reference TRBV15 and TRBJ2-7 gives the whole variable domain DAMVIQNPRYQVTQFGKPVTLSCSQTLNHNVMYWYQQKSSQAPKLLFHYYDKDFNNEADTPDNFQSRRPNTSFCFLDIRSPGLGDTAMYLCATSTEEGSYEQYFGPGTRLTVT.

The CDR3 DNA sequence: TGCAGTGGACTCATGAACACTGAAGCTTTCTTT. This codes for CSGLMNTEAFF. The rearrangement uses TRBV20-1 and TRBJ1-1; D is unresolved. Trimming took 7 bases from V and 0 from J, leaving 6 bases between them. CDR3 length equals 11 residues. Germline CDR1 is DFQATT and CDR2 is SNEGSKA (reference sequence).

The CDR3 region is CASSLMQGASPLHF. For the CDR3, the DNA is TGTGCCAGCAGCTTGATGCAGGGGGCTTCACCCCTCCACTTT. The chain is built from TRBV11-2 and TRBJ1-6; TRBD1 aligns across 8 bases. The CDR3 extends over 14 amino acids. Unmatched junction bases numbered 4, after V lost 3 bases and J lost 9 bases. Germline lookup yields CDR1 SGHAT and CDR2 FQNNGV.

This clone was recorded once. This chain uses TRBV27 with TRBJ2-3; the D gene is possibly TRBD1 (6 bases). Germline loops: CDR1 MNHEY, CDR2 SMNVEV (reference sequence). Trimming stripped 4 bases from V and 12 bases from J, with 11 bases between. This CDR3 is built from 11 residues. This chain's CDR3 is CASSYGRGQYF. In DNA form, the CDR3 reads TGTGCCAGCAGTTATGGCAGGGGTCAGTATTTT.